Shown below are 7 T cell receptor beta chains from a single sample sequenced in a study of blood T cell repertoires in COVID-19. The assay was immunoSEQ multiplex PCR, and TCRdb's table has in-frame clones only and misses some. The sample includes fewer than 150,000 clones, about four fifths of them seen just once. The specimen sequenced was PBMCs or T cells enriched from blood (not recorded which). Source of these receptors: a man in his thirties or forties who had recovered from COVID-19.

The V and J genes are TRBV4-1 and TRBJ2-3; D may be TRBD2 (6 bases). Between the trimmed V and J ends, which lost 3 bases and 1 base, there was a span of 8 bases. The CDR3 has 14 amino acids. The germline V gene encodes CDR1 MGHRA and CDR2 YSYEKL. CDR3 sequence reads: CASSHGGGTDTQYF. CDR3 DNA sequence: TGCGCCAGCAGCCACGGGGGAGGCACAGATACGCAGTATTTT.

The rearrangement joins TRBV9 to TRBJ2-3; TRBD1 aligns across 9 bases. The CDR3 runs 17 residues. V lost 0 bases and J lost 3; bases outside the gene matches: 8. The germline V gene encodes CDR1 SGDLS and CDR2 YYNGEE. Here the CDR3 DNA reads TGTGCCAGCAGCGTAGAAGATTGGGACAGGGTAACAGATACGCAGTATTTT. Its translation is CASSVEDWDRVTDTQYF.

This clone appeared once. The chain combines TRBV25-1 with TRBJ2-3, with 8 bases lining up with TRBD1. Trimming removed 2 bases from V and 4 bases from J; junction bases left unmatched: 5. This CDR3 comprises 15 residues. Germline-derived CDR1 and CDR2 are MGHDK and SYGVNS. In nucleotides, the CDR3 is TGTGCCAGCAGTGAACGGACAGGGCGCGCAGATACGCAGTATTTT. It yields the protein CASSERTGRADTQYF.

J is TRBJ2-1 and V is TRBV21-1; the table's D call, TRBD2, was not checked against the DNA. TRBV21-1 is flagged as a pseudogene. This CDR3 comprises 14 residues. The CDR3 DNA reads as TGTGCCAGCAGCAAATTTGGACTACACAATGAGCAGTTCTTC. It encodes CASSKFGLHNEQFF.

The chain couples TRBV5-1 to TRBJ2-2, with TRBD1 matching over 7 bases. The CDR3 loop spans 16 amino acids. Germline lookup yields CDR1 SGHRS and CDR2 YFSETQ. Unmatched junction bases numbered 10, after V lost 0 bases and J lost 8 bases. CDR3 loop: CASSLVDRASAGELFF. The CDR3 DNA reads as TGCGCCAGCAGCTTGGTCGACAGGGCATCGGCTGGGGAGCTGTTTTTT.

In its sample, this clone was seen once. The chain combines TRBV4-2 with TRBJ1-4, with 10 bases that match TRBD1. Unmatched junction bases numbered 7, after V lost 3 bases and J lost 6 bases. The CDR3 covers 16 residues. Germline CDR1 and CDR2: LGHNA and YNFKEQ. The CDR3 loop reads CASSQDGTGVDEKLFF. CDR3 nucleotides: TGTGCCAGCAGCCAGGACGGGACAGGGGTGGATGAAAAACTGTTTTTT.

This clone showed up just a few times. The chain carries TRBV10-1 and TRBJ2-1, with 9 bases identical to TRBD2. This CDR3 contains 13 residues. The germline V gene has CDR1 WNHNN and CDR2 SYGVQD (reference sequence). With 6 bases clipped from V and 7 bases from J, the junction kept 4 bases outside the gene matches. The DNA for the CDR3 is TGCGCCAGCAGGCGACTAGCGGAAAATGAGCAGTTCTTC. Its protein is CASRRLAENEQFF.